A selection of T cell receptor beta chains follows, all from one sample in a study. TCRdb processed the 5' RACE reads anew with MiXCR; each CDR3 protein has one entry. This repertoire shows nearly 55,000 distinct CDR3 sequences, around 24% found once; its top ten account for roughly 3%. Sample: tumor-infiltrating naive CD4+ T cells sorted from the breast tumor. The receptor source for this set is a female donor with breast cancer. The CDR3 runs from the conserved cysteine through the conserved F or W. D genes are given only for firm matches. The size entry is marked missing in some rows and otherwise reads once, few, many or a size class.

TRBD1	TRBV15	.	TRBJ1-1	TGTGCCACCAGCAGATCAAGGGGGCCCAGAGCTTTCTTT	CATSRSRGPRAFF
TRBD1	TRBV20-1	many	TRBJ1-2	TGCAGTGCTAGAGCGACAGGGGGCGATTTCTATGGCTACACCTTC	CSARATGGDFYGYTF
.	TRBV20-1	.	TRBJ2-1	TGCAGTGCTAGAGGGCCCCATCTAGCTGAAAGCCTGAATGAGCAGTTCTTC	CSARGPHLAESLNEQFF
TRBD1	TRBV20-1	many	TRBJ1-2	TGCAGTGTCACAGGGGGGGACCTATATGGCTACACCTTC	CSVTGGDLYGYTF
.	TRBV29-1	.	TRBJ2-1	TGCAGCGTTGAGCGTTGGCAGGGATCCTACAATGAGCAGTTCTTC	CSVERWQGSYNEQFF
.	TRBV20-1	few	TRBJ1-3	TGCAGTGCACTAGCTCACTCGCTCAACTCTGGAAACACCATATATTTT	CSALAHSLNSGNTIYF
.	TRBV28	.	TRBJ2-1	TGTGCCAGCAGTACAATTTACAATGAGCAGTTCTTC	CASSTIYNEQFF
TRBD1	TRBV10-2	.	TRBJ1-1	TGCGCCAGCAGTCAGGGGGGGGACACTGAAGCTTTCTTT	CASSQGGDTEAFF
TRBD1	TRBV4-2	few	TRBJ2-6	TGTGCCAGCAGCCCGGGGGACAGGCTTTCGTTGCGGGGGGCCAACGTCCTGACTTTC	CASSPGDRLSLRGANVLTF
.	TRBV20-1	.	TRBJ1-1	TGCAGTGCTAGACCGGGGGGCTGGGGGACTGAAGCTTTCTTT	CSARPGGWGTEAFF
.	TRBV4-1	.	TRBJ2-7	TGCGCCAGCAGCCGCCCCGGGGGCGAGCAGTACTTC	CASSRPGGEQYF
.	TRBV7-3	.	TRBJ2-1	TGTGCCCGCAGCCTAAGCCCCTACAATGAGCAGTTCTTC	CARSLSPYNEQFF
TRBD1	TRBV7-6	.	TRBJ2-2	TGTGCCAGTACACAACAGGGGGGCACCGGGGAGCTGTTTTTT	CASTQQGGTGELFF
.	TRBV24-1	.	TRBJ2-1	TGTGCCGCCAGTGATAGCGGAAGGACCTACAATGAGCAGTTCTTC	CAASDSGRTYNEQFF
TRBD2	TRBV20-1	.	TRBJ2-1	TGCAGTGCTGGACTAGTTATTGAGCAGTTCTTC	CSAGLVIEQFF
.	TRBV2	.	TRBJ2-5	TGTGCCAGCAGTGAATGGGCAGAGACCCAGTACTTC	CASSEWAETQYF
.	TRBV11-3	few	TRBJ2-3	TGTGCCAGCAGCTTAGATTATATAGGATCCCCCACAGATACGCAGTATTTT	CASSLDYIGSPTDTQYF
TRBD1	TRBV6-6	.	TRBJ2-6	TGTGCCAGCACCCCTCAAGGGACAGCTGCCTCTGGGGCCAACGTCCTGACTTTC	CASTPQGTAASGANVLTF
.	TRBV29-1	.	TRBJ2-1	TGCAGCGTTAACAGGGTATCGGGCAATGAGCAGTTCTTC	CSVNRVSGNEQFF
.	TRBV6-2/TRBV6-3	few	TRBJ1-1	TGTGCCAGCAACCGACCGAACACTGAAGCTTTCTTT	CASNRPNTEAFF